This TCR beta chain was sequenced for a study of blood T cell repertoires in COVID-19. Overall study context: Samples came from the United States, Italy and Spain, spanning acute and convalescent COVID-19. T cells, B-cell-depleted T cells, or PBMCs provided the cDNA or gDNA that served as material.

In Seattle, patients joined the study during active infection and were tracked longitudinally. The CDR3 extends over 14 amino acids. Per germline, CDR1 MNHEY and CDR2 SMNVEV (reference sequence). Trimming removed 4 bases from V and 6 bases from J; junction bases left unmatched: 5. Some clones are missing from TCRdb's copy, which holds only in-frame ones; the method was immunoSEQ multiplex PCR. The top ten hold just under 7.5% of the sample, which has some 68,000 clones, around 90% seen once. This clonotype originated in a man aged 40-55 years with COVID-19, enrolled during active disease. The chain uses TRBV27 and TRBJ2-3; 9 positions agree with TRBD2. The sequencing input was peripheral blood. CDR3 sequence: CASSWGRGGDTQYF. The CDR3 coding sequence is TGTGCCAGCAGTTGGGGGCGGGGGGGCGATACGCAGTATTTT.